The next 28 T cell receptor beta chains were all read from a single sample in a study of cytomegalovirus exposure and HLA in healthy donors. Clones were sequenced by immunoSEQ multiplex PCR, and TCRdb holds only the in-frame ones, with some missing. The sample has 150,000 or so clones; approximately 94% are singletons. The sequenced material came from PBMCs. The source of these receptors is a man aged 18 to 30 in good health and CMV-seropositive.

The chain has TRBV7-3 and TRBJ1-3, with 7 bases lining up with TRBD1. V lost 5 bases, J lost 2 bases, and 6 bases stayed unmatched. The CDR3 sequence is 15 residues long. Germline V gene sequence: CDR1 SGHTA, CDR2 FQGTGA. The CDR3: CASSPQGGTGNTIYF. In DNA form, the CDR3 reads TGTGCCAGCAGCCCCCAGGGGGGCACTGGAAACACCATATATTTT.

This clone has just one count. The chain employs TRBV19 and TRBJ2-5, with TRBD2 identical over 10 bases. Germline lookup yields CDR1 LNHDA and CDR2 SQIVND (reference sequence). V gave up 4 bases and J gave up 8 bases; unmatched junction bases: 13. The CDR3 sequence is 16 residues long. This CDR3 reads CASSTPWTSGGSTQYF. The CDR3 DNA reads as TGTGCCAGTAGTACTCCCTGGACTAGCGGAGGGAGTACCCAGTACTTC.

The rearrangement uses TRBV28 and TRBJ1-3; a weak D match, TRBD1 (5 bases). The CDR3 loop spans 15 amino acids. The V and J ends lost 2 bases and 4 bases respectively, with 12 bases between them. The germline CDR1 and CDR2 sequences are MDHEN and SYDVKM. The CDR3 DNA reads as TGTGCCAGCAGTTTACCGACAGTATCAGGAAACACCATATATTTT. Amino acid sequence: CASSLPTVSGNTIYF.

The CDR3 region has the DNA TGTGCCAGCAGCGTACGGTCTCTAGCGGGAGTGAACGAGCAGTACTTC. Translating gives CASSVRSLAGVNEQYF. The chain joins TRBV13 to TRBJ2-7; TRBD2 matches 10 bases. Germline V gene sequence: CDR1 PRHDT, CDR2 FYEKMQ (reference sequence). The CDR3 is 16 residues long. V lost 5 bases, J lost 5 bases, and 12 bases stayed unmatched.

This clone was observed a handful of times. Other DNA sequences in the same sample also yield this CDR3. The V call is TRBV4-1, the J call TRBJ2-1, with 7 bases identical to TRBD2. Germline-derived CDR1 and CDR2 are MGHRA and YSYEKL. With V trimmed by 1 base and J by 0 bases, 6 bases remained unmatched. CDR3 size: 17 residues. This CDR3 reads CASSQAYGGSSYNEQFF. The DNA of the CDR3 is TGCGCCAGCAGCCAAGCGTACGGGGGGAGCTCCTACAATGAGCAGTTCTTC.

The gene calls are TRBV10-3 and TRBJ1-4; TRBD1 aligns across 7 bases. With 0 bases clipped from V and 5 bases from J, the junction kept 3 bases outside the gene matches. Germline V gene data show CDR1 as ENHRY and CDR2 as SYGVKD. This CDR3 has 15 amino acids. This chain's CDR3 is CAISESTGQNEKLFF. In DNA form, the CDR3 reads TGTGCCATCAGTGAGTCGACAGGGCAGAATGAAAAACTGTTTTTT.

The chain recombines TRBV27 with TRBJ1-4; 9 bases fit TRBD1. Germline V gene data show CDR1 as MNHEY and CDR2 as SMNVEV (reference sequence). There are 16 residues in the CDR3. J gave up 9 bases and V 4 bases, and 12 bases lay outside the gene matches. The CDR3 bases are TGTGCCAGCAGTTCCCAGGAGGGACAGGGAAGGAAAAAACTGTTTTTT. Protein product: CASSSQEGQGRKKLFF.

In this sample, this clone turned up once. This chain joins TRBV29-1 and TRBJ2-3; 8 bases match TRBD2. The CDR3 covers 16 residues. Germline V gene data show CDR1 as SQVTM and CDR2 as ANQGSEA. The V segment lost 3 bases and the J segment 1 base; nucleotides outside the gene matches: 9. The CDR3 nucleotides read TGCAGCGTTGAGTTCGGGAGGGGCCTTGGCACAGATACGCAGTATTTT. Translated: CSVEFGRGLGTDTQYF.

The chain couples TRBV7-9 to TRBJ1-1; unclear D gene. Trimming took 3 bases from V and 1 from J, leaving 6 bases between them. Germline assignment: CDR1 SEHNR and CDR2 FQNEAQ (reference sequence). The CDR3 is made up of 13 amino acids. The DNA for the CDR3 is TGTGCCAGCAGCTTTACGGGGAACACTGAAGCTTTCTTT. Translation: CASSFTGNTEAFF.

The CDR3: CAVKMAGGPRELFF. In nucleotides, the CDR3 is TGTGCCGTGAAGATGGCGGGAGGTCCGAGGGAGCTGTTTTTT. V and J are TRBV5-4 and TRBJ2-2, with 8 bases matching TRBD2. With V trimmed by 10 bases and J by 9 bases, 14 bases remained unmatched. CDR3 length: 14 amino acids. Germline V lookup: CDR1 SGHNT, CDR2 YYREEE (reference sequence). Looking up the rest from reference TRBV5-4 and TRBJ2-2 gives the full variable domain: ETGVTQSPTHLIKTRGQQVTLRCSSQSGHNTVSWYQQALGQGPQFIFQYYREEENGRGNFPPRFSGLQFPNYSSELNVNALELDDSALYLCAVKMAGGPRELFFGEGSRLTVL.

The rearrangement joins TRBV29-1 to TRBJ1-2; 9 positions agree with TRBD1. Losses at the gene ends were 4 bases for V and 6 bases for J; bases not matched to a gene: 3. The CDR3 has 12 amino acids. Per germline, CDR1 SQVTM and CDR2 ANQGSEA. CDR3 DNA: TGCAGCGTTGGGAGGACAGGGGATGGCTACACCTTC. This translates into CSVGRTGDGYTF.

The genes are TRBV5-4 and TRBJ1-2; 7 positions match TRBD1. This CDR3 contains 16 residues. Germline CDR1 SGHNT, CDR2 YYREEE (reference sequence). V trimming: 4 bases; J trimming: 4 bases; junction bases outside the gene matches: 13. CDR3 region: CASSKDGGDSFYGYTF. CDR3 sequence (DNA): TGTGCCAGCAGCAAGGATGGTGGGGACAGTTTCTATGGCTACACCTTC.

The chain uses TRBV15 and TRBJ1-2, with unresolved D. Per germline, CDR1 LNHNV and CDR2 YYDKDF (reference sequence). V dropped 9 bases and J dropped 2 bases, with 13 bases sitting between them. The CDR3 has 13 residues. Here the CDR3 reads CATSEGYNYGYTF. The CDR3 DNA reads TGTGCCACGTCCGAGGGTTACAACTATGGCTACACCTTC.

V usage is TRBV28 and J usage is TRBJ2-1; 8 bases map to TRBD2. Germline-derived CDR1 and CDR2 are MDHEN and SYDVKM. This CDR3 is built from 14 residues. The junction had 8 bases not matched to a gene; V was cut back by 6 bases and J by 7 bases. CDR3 sequence (DNA): TGTGCCAGCAGCAGAGCGGGAGATCTAAATGAGCAGTTCTTC. Its protein product is CASSRAGDLNEQFF.

The chain recombines TRBV2 with TRBJ2-3; D is uncertain. In germline, CDR1 is SNHLY, CDR2 FYNNEI. V gave up 7 bases and J gave up 4 bases, with 9 bases separating them. The CDR3 consists of 12 residues. CDR3 in DNA: TGTGCCAGCAACGTCGGTGCAGATACGCAGTATTTT. This encodes CASNVGADTQYF.

CDR3 protein: CASTQLAPNYEQYF. CDR3 DNA: TGCGCCAGCACTCAACTAGCGCCTAACTACGAGCAGTACTTC. The J gene is TRBJ2-7, the V gene TRBV5-1; 7 bases line up with TRBD2. Germline V CDR1 and CDR2: SGHRS, YFSETQ. V lost 6 bases to trimming and J lost 3 bases; unmatched junction nucleotides: 9. The CDR3 covers 14 residues.

The rearrangement joins TRBV27 to TRBJ2-7, with TRBD2 matching over 8 bases. The germline gives CDR1 MNHEY, CDR2 SMNVEV (reference sequence). J was trimmed by 1 base and V by 6 bases; bases with no gene match: 2. The CDR3 length is 13 residues. CDR3 nucleotides: TGTGCCAGCAGGGGCGGGAGGTCCTACGAGCAGTACTTC. It translates to CASRGGRSYEQYF.

The chain recombines TRBV6-5 with TRBJ1-1; TRBD1 might be the D (5 bases). The V and J ends lost 2 bases and 4 bases respectively, with 14 bases between them. The CDR3 length is 15 residues. Germline V gene data show CDR1 as MNHEY and CDR2 as SVGAGI. The CDR3 region has the DNA TGTGCCAGCAGTTACCACCAGACAGTTTCCACTGAAGCTTTCTTT. The encoded protein is CASSYHQTVSTEAFF.

The CDR3 nucleotides read TGCGCCAGCAGCGTTAGACTAGCGGGAGGCTCCTACGAGCAGTACTTC. Translating gives CASSVRLAGGSYEQYF. The chain recombines TRBV4-1 with TRBJ2-7; 13 bases match TRBD2. The CDR3 is made up of 16 amino acids. Germline CDR1 reads MGHRA; CDR2 reads YSYEKL. With 5 bases clipped from V and 0 bases from J, the junction kept 4 bases outside the gene matches.

This clone appeared once. The chain uses TRBV10-3 and TRBJ1-1, with D perhaps matching TRBD1 (6 bases). Per germline, CDR1 ENHRY and CDR2 SYGVKD. Trimming removed 10 bases at V and 2 bases at J, with 11 bases between. This CDR3 is 12 amino acids long. The CDR3, as DNA: TGTGCCACCTCGGACAGTAACACTGAAGCTTTCTTT. Protein product: CATSDSNTEAFF.

CDR3 residues: CASSRDRPNTEAFF. DNA of the CDR3: TGTGCCAGCAGCCGGGACAGACCGAACACTGAAGCTTTCTTT. This chain connects TRBV6-6 to TRBJ1-1, with 7 positions matching TRBD1. In germline, CDR1 is MNHNY, CDR2 SVGAGI (reference sequence). The CDR3 has 14 residues. Trimming at V came to 6 bases and at J to 1 base, leaving 5 bases not matched to a gene.

CDR3 amino acids: CASSGRLAGGRWNEQFF. For the CDR3, the DNA is TGTGCCAGCAGTGGCCGACTAGCGGGAGGAAGATGGAATGAGCAGTTCTTC. The V and J genes are TRBV25-1 and TRBJ2-1; 13 bases map to TRBD2. The germline gives CDR1 MGHDK, CDR2 SYGVNS. CDR3 length: 17 amino acids. J was trimmed by 7 bases and V by 4 bases; bases with no gene match: 10.

This sequence joins TRBV18 and TRBJ2-4, with TRBD2 identical over 10 bases. This CDR3 comprises 15 residues. V dropped 4 bases and J dropped 5; count of bases not matched to a gene: 5. Germline V lookup: CDR1 KGHSH, CDR2 LQKENI. The CDR3 is CASSHPGTSENIQYF. DNA of the CDR3: TGTGCCAGCTCACACCCCGGGACTAGCGAAAACATTCAGTACTTC. Full variable domain (rest looked up from reference TRBV18 and TRBJ2-4): NAGVMQNPRHLVRRRGQEARLRCSPMKGHSHVYWYRQLPEEGLKFMVYLQKENIIDESGMPKERFSAEFPKEGPSILRIQQVVRGDSAAYFCASSHPGTSENIQYFGAGTRLSVL.

V is TRBV5-6 and J is TRBJ2-7, with TRBD2 matching over 12 bases. V was clipped by 4 bases and J by 5 bases; unmatched bases: 4. Germline values: CDR1 SGHDT, CDR2 YYEEEE. CDR3 length equals 14 residues. This CDR3 reads CASSVGLAGHEQYF. As DNA, the CDR3 is TGTGCCAGCAGCGTGGGACTAGCGGGCCACGAGCAGTACTTC.

V and J are TRBV19 and TRBJ1-2, with TRBD1 identical over 10 bases. The CDR3 sequence is 14 residues long. Trimming removed 6 bases from V and 8 bases from J; junction bases left unmatched: 9. The germline V gene has CDR1 LNHDA and CDR2 SQIVND (reference sequence). This CDR3 is CASSRDRGMRGYTF. In DNA, the CDR3 is TGTGCCAGTAGCCGGGACAGGGGCATGAGAGGCTACACCTTC. The whole variable domain, remainder taken from reference TRBV19 and TRBJ1-2, is DGGITQSPKYLFRKEGQNVTLSCEQNLNHDAMYWYRQDPGQGLRLIYYSQIVNDFQKGDIAEGYSVSREKKESFPLTVTSAQKNPTAFYLCASSRDRGMRGYTFGSGTRLTVV.

This clone showed up just once. The V call is TRBV27, the J call TRBJ2-1, with 8 bases that match TRBD2. V dropped 5 bases and J dropped 4; count of bases not matched to a gene: 4. The length of the CDR3 is 14 residues. Germline V lookup: CDR1 MNHEY, CDR2 SMNVEV (reference sequence). CDR3 nucleotides: TGTGCCAGCAGTGCCGGGACTAGTTACAATGAGCAGTTCTTC. Translated, it gives CASSAGTSYNEQFF.

A few counts support this clone. The gene calls are TRBV28 and TRBJ2-7, with D possibly being TRBD2 (8 bases). V lost 7 bases and J 3 bases, leaving 16 bases between the germline ends. Germline V gives CDR1 MDHEN, CDR2 SYDVKM. The CDR3 has 14 amino acids. The DNA of the CDR3 is TGTGCCAGCAAGATTAGCGGGGACAGCTACGAGCAGTACTTC. It encodes CASKISGDSYEQYF.

This clone was detected only once. The same CDR3 is also encoded by other DNA sequences in this sample. The CDR3 reads CASSLGLAEYNEQFF. The CDR3 DNA reads as TGTGCCAGCAGTTTGGGACTAGCCGAATACAATGAGCAGTTCTTC. The chain couples TRBV27 to TRBJ2-1; 9 nucleotides line up with TRBD2. The CDR3 runs to 15 residues. V trimming: 3 bases; J trimming: 4 bases; junction bases outside the gene matches: 4. CDR1 is MNHEY and CDR2 is SMNVEV in the germline V gene (reference sequence).